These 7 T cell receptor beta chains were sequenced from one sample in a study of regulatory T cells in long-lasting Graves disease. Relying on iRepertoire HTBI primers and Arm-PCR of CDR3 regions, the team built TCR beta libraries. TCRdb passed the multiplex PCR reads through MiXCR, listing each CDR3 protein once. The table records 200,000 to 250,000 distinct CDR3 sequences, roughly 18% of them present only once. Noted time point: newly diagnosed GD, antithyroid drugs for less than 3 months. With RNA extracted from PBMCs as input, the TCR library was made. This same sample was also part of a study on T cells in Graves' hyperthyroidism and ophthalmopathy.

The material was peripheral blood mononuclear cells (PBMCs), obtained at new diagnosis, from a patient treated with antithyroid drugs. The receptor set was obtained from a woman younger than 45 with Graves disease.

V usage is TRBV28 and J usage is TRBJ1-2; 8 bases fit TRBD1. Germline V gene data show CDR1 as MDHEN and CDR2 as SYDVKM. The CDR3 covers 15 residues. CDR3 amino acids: CASGDPRQGYYGYTF. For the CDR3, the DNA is TGTGCTAGCGGCGACCCCAGACAGGGGTACTATGGCTACACCTTC.

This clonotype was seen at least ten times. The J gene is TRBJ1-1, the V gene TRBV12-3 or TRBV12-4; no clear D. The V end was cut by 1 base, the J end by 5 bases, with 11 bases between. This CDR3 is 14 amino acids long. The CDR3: CASSLEAGRTEAFF. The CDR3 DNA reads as TGTGCCAGCAGTTTAGAGGCGGGGAGGACTGAAGCTTTCTTT.

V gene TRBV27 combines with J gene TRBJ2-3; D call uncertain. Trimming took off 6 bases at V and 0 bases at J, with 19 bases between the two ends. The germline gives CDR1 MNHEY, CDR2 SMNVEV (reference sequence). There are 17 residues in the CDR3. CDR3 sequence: CASSASLATLSTDTQYF. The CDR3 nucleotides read TGTGCCAGCAGCGCTTCGTTGGCAACACTTAGCACAGATACGCAGTATTTT.

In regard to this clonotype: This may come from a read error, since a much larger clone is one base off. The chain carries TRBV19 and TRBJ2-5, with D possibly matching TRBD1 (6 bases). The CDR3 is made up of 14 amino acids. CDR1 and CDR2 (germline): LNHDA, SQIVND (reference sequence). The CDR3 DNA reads TGTGCCGGTAGTCAGGACAGAATTCAAGAGACCCAGTACTTC. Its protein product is CAGSQDRIQETQYF.

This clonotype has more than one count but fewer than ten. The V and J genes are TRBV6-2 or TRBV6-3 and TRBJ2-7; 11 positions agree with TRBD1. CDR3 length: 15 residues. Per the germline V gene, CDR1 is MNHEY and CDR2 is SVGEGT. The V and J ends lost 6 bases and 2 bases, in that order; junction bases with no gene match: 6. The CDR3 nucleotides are TGTGCCAGCAGAATTGAGGGACAGGGGGCCTACGAGCAGTACTTC. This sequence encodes CASRIEGQGAYEQYF.

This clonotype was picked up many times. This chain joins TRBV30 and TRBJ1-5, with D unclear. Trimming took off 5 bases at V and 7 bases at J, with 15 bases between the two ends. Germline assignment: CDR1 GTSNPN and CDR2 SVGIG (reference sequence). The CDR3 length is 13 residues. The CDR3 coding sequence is TGTGCCTGGGCGAGTAAGGGCGGGCAGCCCCAGCATTTT. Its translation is CAWASKGGQPQHF.

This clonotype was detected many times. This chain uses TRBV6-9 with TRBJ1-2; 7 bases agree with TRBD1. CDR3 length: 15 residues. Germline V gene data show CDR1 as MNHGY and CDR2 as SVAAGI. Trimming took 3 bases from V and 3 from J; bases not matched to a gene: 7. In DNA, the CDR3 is TGTGCCAGCAGTTACTCATCCGACAGGGACTATGGCTACACCTTC. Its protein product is CASSYSSDRDYGYTF.